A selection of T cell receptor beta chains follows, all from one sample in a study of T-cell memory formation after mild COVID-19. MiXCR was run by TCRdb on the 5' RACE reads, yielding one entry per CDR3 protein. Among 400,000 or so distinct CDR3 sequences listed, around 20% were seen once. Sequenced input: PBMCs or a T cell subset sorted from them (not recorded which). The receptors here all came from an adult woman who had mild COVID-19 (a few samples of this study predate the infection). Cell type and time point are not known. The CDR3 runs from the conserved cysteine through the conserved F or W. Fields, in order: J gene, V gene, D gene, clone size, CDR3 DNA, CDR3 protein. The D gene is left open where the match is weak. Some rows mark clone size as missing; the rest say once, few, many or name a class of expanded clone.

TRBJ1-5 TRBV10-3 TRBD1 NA TGTGCCATGGGGACAGGGGAGAATCAGCCCCAGCATTTT CAMGTGENQPQHF
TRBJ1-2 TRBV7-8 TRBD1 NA TGTGCCAGCAGCCCGAAGGACAGGGCCAACTATGGCTACACCTTC CASSPKDRANYGYTF
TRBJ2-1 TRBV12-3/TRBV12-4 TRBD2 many TGTGCCAGCAGTTTGGGTCTAGCGGAGGGTAATGAGCAGTTCTTC CASSLGLAEGNEQFF
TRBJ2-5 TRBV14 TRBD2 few TGTGCCAGCAGCCACCTGGAGATAGCGGGGAAAGAGACCCAGTACTTC CASSHLEIAGKETQYF
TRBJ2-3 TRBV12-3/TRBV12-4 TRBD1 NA TGTGCCAGCAGTCGGGGACAGGTCACAGATACGCAGTATTTT CASSRGQVTDTQYF
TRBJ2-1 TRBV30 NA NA TGTGCCTGGAGGGGGCAGGGGTTTTACAATGAGCAGTTCTTC CAWRGQGFYNEQFF
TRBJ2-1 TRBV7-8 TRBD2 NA TGTGCCAGCAGGATAAGACTAGCGGGGAACAATGAGCAGTTCTTC CASRIRLAGNNEQFF
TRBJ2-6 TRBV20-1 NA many TGCAGTGCCCGGGGCTCTGGGGCCAACGTCCTGACTTTC CSARGSGANVLTF
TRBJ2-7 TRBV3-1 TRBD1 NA TGTGCCAGCAGCCAAGATGACAGGGGGTACGAGCAGTACTTC CASSQDDRGYEQYF
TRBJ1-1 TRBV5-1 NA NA TGCGCCAGCAGCATAACAGGGAAAAGTACTGAAGCTTTCTTT CASSITGKSTEAFF
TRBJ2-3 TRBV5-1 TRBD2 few TGCGCCAGCAGCCGGAGCGGGGATAACACAGATACGCAGTATTTT CASSRSGDNTDTQYF
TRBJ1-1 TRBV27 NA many TGTGCCAGCAGCGGGAACACTGAAGCTTTCTTT CASSGNTEAFF
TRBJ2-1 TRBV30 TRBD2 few TGTGCCTGGAGACTAGCGGGGATCAATGAGCAGTTCTTC CAWRLAGINEQFF
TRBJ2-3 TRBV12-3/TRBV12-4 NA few TGTGCCAGCAGCCTCTACTTTGGAACAGATACGCAGTATTTT CASSLYFGTDTQYF
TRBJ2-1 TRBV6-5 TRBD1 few TGTGCCAGCAGACGTAGGACAGGGAGCAATGAGCAGTTCTTC CASRRRTGSNEQFF
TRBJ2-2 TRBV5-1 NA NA TGCGCCAGCAGCTTGGATTCGGCTAAAAACACCGGGGAGCTGTTTTTT CASSLDSAKNTGELFF
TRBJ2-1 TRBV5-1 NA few TGCGCCAGCAGCTTGGAGGGTGGGAGCTTCAATGAGCAGTTCTTC CASSLEGGSFNEQFF
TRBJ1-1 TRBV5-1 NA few TGCGCCAGCAGCGCTGGCCCCCCCCCGAACACTGAAGCTTTCTTT CASSAGPPPNTEAFF
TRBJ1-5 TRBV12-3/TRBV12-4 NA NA TGTGCCAGCAGCACACAGGGTTCACAGCCCCAGCATTTT CASSTQGSQPQHF
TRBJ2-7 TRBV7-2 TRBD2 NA TGTGCCAGCAGCTTAGGCAGCGGGGCTACCTACGAGCAGTACTTC CASSLGSGATYEQYF
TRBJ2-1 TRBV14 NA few TGTGCCAGCAGCGCAACTAGGGGAGGTCCCCGAGAGGGGGTACAGTTCTTC CASSATRGGPREGVQFF
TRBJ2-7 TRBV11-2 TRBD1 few TGTGCCAGCAGCCTCCAGGGGGACCAGATCTACGAGCAGTACTTC CASSLQGDQIYEQYF
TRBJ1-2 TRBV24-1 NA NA TGTGCCACCAGTGATATGCACGTCGACTATGGCTACACCTTC CATSDMHVDYGYTF
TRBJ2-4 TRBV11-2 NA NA TGTGCCAGCACCCCGGGGCTCAAAAACATTCAGTACTTC CASTPGLKNIQYF
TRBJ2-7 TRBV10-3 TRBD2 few TGTGCCATCAGTATCCTACTAGCGGGAGTGTCCAATGAGCAGTACTTC CAISILLAGVSNEQYF
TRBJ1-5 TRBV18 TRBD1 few TGTGCCAGCTCACCACGGACAGGGGATCAGCCCCAGCATTTT CASSPRTGDQPQHF
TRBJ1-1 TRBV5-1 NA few TGCGCCAGCACCTTCAGGGGCTTGAACACTGAAGCTTTCTTT CASTFRGLNTEAFF
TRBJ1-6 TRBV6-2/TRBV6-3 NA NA TGTGCCAGCAGTTCGGGACACCCGAATTCACACCTCCACTTT CASSSGHPNSHLHF
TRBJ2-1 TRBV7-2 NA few TGTGCCAGCAGCTTAAGGGGGGGAATCTCCTACAATGAGCAGTTCTTC CASSLRGGISYNEQFF
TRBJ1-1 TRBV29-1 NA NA TGCAGCGTAAAATTAGGGGGGCCGGACACTGAAGCTTTCTTT CSVKLGGPDTEAFF
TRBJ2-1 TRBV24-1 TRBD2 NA TGTGCCACCAGTGATACTCTTGGGGAGGGTGATGAGCAGTTCTTC CATSDTLGEGDEQFF
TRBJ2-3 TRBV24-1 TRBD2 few TGTGCCACCAGTGACCTTAGCGGGGGGGCGTCCTCAGATACGCAGTATTTT CATSDLSGGASSDTQYF
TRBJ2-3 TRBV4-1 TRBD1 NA TGCGCCAGCAGCCCGACAGGGGTGGATACGCAGTATTTT CASSPTGVDTQYF
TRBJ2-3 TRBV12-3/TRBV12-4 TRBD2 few TGTGCCAGCAGCCCCTCAGGGACTAGTTCAGATACGCAGTATTTT CASSPSGTSSDTQYF
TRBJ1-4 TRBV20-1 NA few TGCAGTGCCAGCGGGTCGGGGTTGTCGGATGAAAAACTGTTTTTT CSASGSGLSDEKLFF
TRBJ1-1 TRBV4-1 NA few TGCGCCAGCAGCCAAGATCAGGGGTGGACCACTGAAGCTTTCTTT CASSQDQGWTTEAFF
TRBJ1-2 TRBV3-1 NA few TGTGCCAGCACCCTGGACGGTTACTATGGCTACACCTTC CASTLDGYYGYTF
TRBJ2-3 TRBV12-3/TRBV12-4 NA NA TGTGCCAGCAGTTTAATAGGGGGGGCCTCAGATACGCAGTATTTT CASSLIGGASDTQYF
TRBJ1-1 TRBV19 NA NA TGTGCCAGTAGTATTGCGGGGGAACCGGCTTTCTTT CASSIAGEPAFF
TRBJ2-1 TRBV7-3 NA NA TGTGCCAGCAGCCCTCGAGAGCGACCTCACAATGAGCAGTTCTTC CASSPRERPHNEQFF
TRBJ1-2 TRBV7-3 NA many TGTGCCAGCAGCTTAACGGGCAGGGAGCTTGATGGCTACACCTTC CASSLTGRELDGYTF
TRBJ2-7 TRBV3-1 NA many TGTGCCAGCAGCCTTTCCCCCGGCTACGAGCAGTACTTC CASSLSPGYEQYF
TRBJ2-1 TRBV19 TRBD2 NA TGTGCCAGTCATGGGAGCGGGGGGGCAGAGGATGAGCAGTTCTTC CASHGSGGAEDEQFF
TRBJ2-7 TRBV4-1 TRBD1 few TGCGCCAGCAGCCAAGGGGAGACAGGGACCTACGAGCAGTACTTC CASSQGETGTYEQYF
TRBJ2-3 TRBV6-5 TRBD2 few TGTGCCAGCAGTTACTCGGGACTAGTCACAGATACGCAGTATTTT CASSYSGLVTDTQYF
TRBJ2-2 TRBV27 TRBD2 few TGTGCCAGCAGTTTAATGGCGGGAGACGGCACCGGGGAGCTGTTTTTT CASSLMAGDGTGELFF
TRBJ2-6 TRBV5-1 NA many TGTGCCAGCAGCTTAGGGGGCTCTGGGGCCAACGTCCTGACTTTC CASSLGGSGANVLTF
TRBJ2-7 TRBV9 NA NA TGTGCCAGCAGCGTCGGCGGGGGCCCTGCCTACGAGCAGTACTTC CASSVGGGPAYEQYF
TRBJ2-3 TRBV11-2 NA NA TGTGCCAGCAGCCAAACCTGGGTTGGGGCAGATACGCAGTATTTT CASSQTWVGADTQYF
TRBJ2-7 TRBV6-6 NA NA TGTGCCAGCAGTTACAGGACAGACTACGAGCAGTACTTC CASSYRTDYEQYF
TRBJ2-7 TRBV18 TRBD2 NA TGTGCCAGCTCACCGGAGGCCTGGGTAGCGGGAGACGAGCAGTACTTC CASSPEAWVAGDEQYF
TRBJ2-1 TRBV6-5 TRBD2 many TGTGCCAGCAGTCTTCGACTAGCGAATGAGCAGTTCTTC CASSLRLANEQFF
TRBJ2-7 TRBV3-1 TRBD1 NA TGTGCCAGCAGCCAAACGGGACAGGCCTACGAGCAGTACTTC CASSQTGQAYEQYF
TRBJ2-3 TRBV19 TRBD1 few TGTGCCAGTACCATGACAGGGGGCGCCTTAAATACGCAGTATTTT CASTMTGGALNTQYF